These 25 T cell receptor beta chains originate from one sample sequenced in a study of T-cell reconstitution after alpha-beta-depleted transplantation in children. Preparing the TCRbeta library involved the use of unique molecular identifiers. Via MiXCR, TCRdb re-called the PCR reads, giving one row per CDR3 protein. Of about 280,000 distinct CDR3 sequences listed, roughly 10% are singletons. The sequences come from peripheral blood, collected 180 days after TCRalphabeta/CD19-depleted stem cell transplant. These TCRs come from a male patient between 2 and 15 years old who had a stem cell transplant for chronic granulomatous disease, so the T cells may come from the graft donor.

There are many counts of this clonotype. The chain employs TRBV5-1 and TRBJ2-1, with 9 nucleotides matching TRBD1. CDR3 length: 17 residues. V gave up 0 bases and J gave up 8 bases; unmatched junction bases: 12. Germline values: CDR1 SGHRS, CDR2 YFSETQ. CDR3 coding DNA: TGCGCCAGCAGCTTGGCGAAGTTGACAGGGGGGAGGGATGAGCAGTTCTTC. It yields the protein CASSLAKLTGGRDEQFF.

The rearrangement joins TRBV13 to TRBJ2-1; D is possibly TRBD1 or TRBD2 (5 bases each). There are 16 residues in the CDR3. CDR1 and CDR2 (germline): PRHDT, FYEKMQ (reference sequence). The ends were cut back, 4 bases at V and 0 bases at J, with 13 bases in the middle. In nucleotides, the CDR3 is TGTGCCAGCAGCTCCTACGAGGGGAGCTCCTACAATGAGCAGTTCTTC. Translation: CASSSYEGSSYNEQFF. The variable domain in full, with the rest retrieved from reference TRBV13 and TRBJ2-1, is AAGVIQSPRHLIKEKRETATLKCYPIPRHDTVYWYQQGPGQDPQFLISFYEKMQSDKGSIPDRFSAQQFSDYHSELNMSSLELGDSALYFCASSSYEGSSYNEQFFGPGTRLTVL.

About this clonotype itself: Possible read error: a much larger clone is one base away. This is likely a read error, given that the CDR3 carries no conserved phenylalanine or tryptophan at its end. The chain links TRBV9 to TRBJ2-2, with 8 bases fitting TRBD1. Germline assignment: CDR1 SGDLS and CDR2 YYNGEE. There are 16 residues in the CDR3. The trim removed 4 bases at V and 6 bases at J, leaving 11 bases unmatched. The CDR3 nucleotides are TGTGCCAGCAGCCCCTGGACAGGGAGGTTCGCCGGGGAGCTGTTTCTT. It specifies CASSPWTGRFAGELFL.

On this clonotype: This clone may be a read error of a much larger clone one base away. The chain joins TRBV20-1 to TRBJ1-1; D unresolved. The CDR3 loop spans 11 amino acids. CDR1 and CDR2 (germline): DFQATT, SNEGSKA (reference sequence). The CDR3 loop is CRARENTEAFF. The CDR3 region has the DNA TGCAGAGCGAGGGAGAACACTGAAGCTTTCTTT.

This clonotype appeared a few times. The chain employs TRBV29-1 and TRBJ1-2; a weak D match, TRBD1 (6 bases). The CDR3 length is 13 residues. With 7 bases removed from V and 6 bases from J, the gap between germline ends came to 18 bases. Germline CDR1 SQVTM, CDR2 ANQGSEA. The CDR3 nucleotides are TGCAGCGCCCAAAGACGGGGGCCCCATGGCTACACCTTC. Translated, it gives CSAQRRGPHGYTF.

This clonotype was seen at least ten times. The chain employs TRBV20-1 and TRBJ2-5; TRBD2 matches at 10 bases. The CDR3 is made up of 16 amino acids. Trimming at V came to 6 bases and at J to 5 bases, leaving 15 bases not matched to a gene. Germline V gene data show CDR1 as DFQATT and CDR2 as SNEGSKA (reference sequence). This CDR3 is CSAPLASSGSLETQYF. The CDR3 nucleotides are TGCAGTGCCCCTCTCGCTTCTAGCGGGAGCTTGGAGACCCAGTACTTC.

This chain connects TRBV11-1 to TRBJ2-1, with 11 nucleotides matching TRBD2. Germline loops: CDR1 SGHAT, CDR2 FQDESV (reference sequence). Trimming removed 5 bases from V and 4 bases from J; junction bases left unmatched: 10. The CDR3 covers 17 residues. CDR3 region: CASSPGRRLAGYNEQFF. Written as DNA, the CDR3 is TGTGCCAGCAGCCCCGGGCGGCGACTAGCGGGATACAATGAGCAGTTCTTC.

This clonotype was detected many times. This chain links TRBV19 with TRBJ1-1; 11 bases are shared with TRBD1. The CDR3 consists of 16 residues. The germline gives CDR1 LNHDA, CDR2 SQIVND (reference sequence). V lost 3 bases to trimming and J lost 5 bases; unmatched junction nucleotides: 8. The CDR3 region has the DNA TGTGCCAGTAGTATTGGACAGGGGGCGCTGGCTACTGAAGCTTTCTTT. Its translation: CASSIGQGALATEAFF.

A word on this clonotype: A much larger clone differs from this one at a single base, so this may be a read error. The CDR3 sequence: CASRGTSVGYEQFF. The CDR3 region has the DNA TGTGCCAGCAGAGGGACTAGCGTGGGCTACGAGCAGTTCTTC. This sequence joins TRBV11-2 and TRBJ2-7; 10 positions match TRBD2. TRBJ2-1 matches the DNA end more closely, so the J call is doubtful. Germline CDR1 and CDR2: SGHAT and FQNNGV. This CDR3 comprises 14 residues.

Ten or more counts support this clonotype. This chain uses TRBV5-5 with TRBJ2-1, with 9 bases lining up with TRBD2. The V gene end was trimmed by 5 bases and the J gene end by 0 bases; junction bases not matched to a gene: 6. The CDR3 loop spans 16 amino acids. CDR1 is SGHKS and CDR2 is YYEKEE in the germline V gene (reference sequence). The CDR3 spells CASSHSTSGSYNEQFF. Here the CDR3 DNA reads TGTGCCAGCAGTCATTCGACTAGCGGCTCCTACAATGAGCAGTTCTTC. Full variable domain (missing parts from reference TRBV5-5 and TRBJ2-1): DAGVTQSPTHLIKTRGQQVTLRCSPISGHKSVSWYQQVLGQGPQFIFQYYEKEERGRGNFPDRFSARQFPNYSSELNVNALLLGDSALYLCASSHSTSGSYNEQFFGPGTRLTVL.

Many counts were recorded for this clonotype. The chain carries TRBV4-1 and TRBJ1-1; D gene uncertain. Germline V gene sequence: CDR1 MGHRA, CDR2 YSYEKL. The CDR3 is 15 amino acids. Between the trimmed V and J ends, which lost 0 bases and 4 bases, there was a span of 12 bases. CDR3 bases: TGCGCCAGCAGCCAAGATCCGAGGGCCGGCACTGAAGCTTTCTTT. This gives the protein CASSQDPRAGTEAFF.

This clonotype was found many times. The chain joins TRBV6-5 to TRBJ1-5; D is unresolved. Germline V lookup: CDR1 MNHEY, CDR2 SVGAGI. CDR3 size: 13 residues. V was clipped by 2 bases and J by 2 bases, with 4 bases between them. The CDR3 DNA is TGTGCCAGCAGTTACGAACGCAATCAGCCCCAGCATTTT. Amino acids: CASSYERNQPQHF.

This clonotype appeared many times. The chain combines TRBV29-1 with TRBJ1-4, with 11 bases fitting TRBD1. With 7 bases clipped from V and 8 bases from J, the junction kept 6 bases outside the gene matches. Germline values: CDR1 SQVTM, CDR2 ANQGSEA. There are 13 residues in the CDR3. Written as DNA, the CDR3 is TGCAGCGCCGAGGACAGGGGGCGCGAAAAACTGTTTTTT. The encoded protein is CSAEDRGREKLFF.

Regarding this clonotype: A much larger clone lies one base from this, so it may be a read error. The chain's CDR3 is CASSLWVSTEAFF. In DNA, the CDR3 is TGTGCCAGCAGCTTATGGGTTTCGACTGAAGCTTTCTTT. This chain connects TRBV7-9 to TRBJ1-1; D is uncertain. This CDR3 comprises 13 residues. The V end was cut by 2 bases, the J end by 5 bases, with 9 bases between. The germline V gene has CDR1 SEHNR and CDR2 FQNEAQ (reference sequence).

The sample holds many counts of this clonotype. The V gene is TRBV11-3, the J gene TRBJ2-6, with TRBD1 matching over 9 bases. Germline V gene sequence: CDR1 SGHNT, CDR2 YENEEA. The J segment lost 3 bases and the V segment lost 5 bases, leaving 8 bases of the junction unmatched. This CDR3 contains 17 residues. The CDR3, as DNA: TGTGCCAGCAGCCCCGGACAGGGGTCAGGTGGGGCCAACGTCCTGACTTTC. It encodes CASSPGQGSGGANVLTF.

Ten or more counts support this clonotype. This chain links TRBV12-3 or TRBV12-4 with TRBJ1-6; D is unclear. The CDR3 sequence is 14 residues long. Trimming left V 6 bases short and J 7 bases short, with 13 bases between. The CDR3 region is CASSLWVPNSPLHF. As DNA, the CDR3 is TGTGCCAGCAGCTTGTGGGTCCCAAATTCACCCCTCCACTTT.

In this sample, this clonotype turned up a few times. The CDR3 here is CASSPERGAYNEQFF. In DNA form, the CDR3 reads TGCGCCAGCAGCCCCGAGCGGGGAGCATACAATGAGCAGTTCTTC. The gene calls are TRBV4-3 and TRBJ2-1; 7 bases line up with TRBD2. The CDR3 has 15 amino acids. The germline V gene has CDR1 LGHNA and CDR2 YSLEER. The J segment lost 4 bases and the V segment lost 4 bases, leaving 7 bases of the junction unmatched.

This clonotype occurred many times. This chain links TRBV7-6 with TRBJ2-2; 10 bases match TRBD2. This CDR3 region has 16 residues. V dropped 1 base and J dropped 6; count of bases not matched to a gene: 5. Germline values: CDR1 SGHVS, CDR2 FNYEAQ. DNA of the CDR3: TGTGCCAGCAGCTTAGGACTAGCGGGTGCCCCCGGGGAGCTGTTTTTT. Translation gives CASSLGLAGAPGELFF.

This clonotype has a count of ten or more. This chain joins TRBV7-9 and TRBJ2-7, with a tentative D call TRBD2 (7 bases). V gave up 6 bases and J gave up 6 bases, with 15 bases separating them. The length of the CDR3 is 13 residues. Germline-derived CDR1 and CDR2 are SEHNR and FQNEAQ (reference sequence). This CDR3 is CASRIGGGSEQYF. The CDR3 DNA reads TGTGCCAGCAGAATAGGGGGGGGCTCCGAGCAGTACTTC.

The rearrangement uses TRBV20-1 and TRBJ2-3, with D unresolved. The CDR3 contains 13 residues. V lost 3 bases and J lost 2, with 9 bases in between. The germline CDR1 and CDR2 sequences are DFQATT and SNEGSKA (reference sequence). The CDR3 DNA reads TGCAGTGCTAGCGGAAGGCACACAGATACGCAGTATTTT. It translates to CSASGRHTDTQYF.

This clonotype has ten or more counts. V and J are TRBV5-6 and TRBJ2-5; no clear D gene. Germline CDR1 and CDR2: SGHDT and YYEEEE. The CDR3 covers 15 residues. Trimming removed 2 bases from V and 0 bases from J, with 11 bases in between. The DNA of the CDR3 is TGTGCCAGCAGCTTCCCGGGCTGGTACCAAGAGACCCAGTACTTC. Amino acid sequence: CASSFPGWYQETQYF.

This clonotype has a count of ten or more. This rearrangement joins TRBV12-3 or TRBV12-4 to TRBJ2-7, with TRBD2 matching over 7 bases. Germline trimming cut 3 bases from V and 1 base from J; bases unmatched to any gene: 3. The CDR3 spans 14 residues. The CDR3 region has the DNA TGTGCCAGCAGTTTTTGGGAGGGGTCCTACGAGCAGTACTTC. Its translation: CASSFWEGSYEQYF.

There are many counts of this clonotype. This sequence joins TRBV29-1 and TRBJ1-1, with 10 bases fitting TRBD1. The ends lost 7 bases at V and 6 bases at J; junction bases unmatched: 11. This CDR3 is 14 amino acids long. Germline loops: CDR1 SQVTM, CDR2 ANQGSEA. The CDR3 reads CSGRQGAIEAEAFF. The CDR3 DNA follows: TGCAGCGGGAGACAGGGGGCAATTGAAGCTGAAGCTTTCTTT.

The table lists this clonotype with many counts. The V gene is TRBV27, the J gene TRBJ2-7, with no clear D. Germline CDR1 is MNHEY and CDR2 is SMNVEV (reference sequence). The CDR3 is 11 residues long. V was pared by 4 bases and J by 3 bases, with 4 bases between. CDR3 residues: CASSSGYEQYF. CDR3 bases: TGTGCCAGCAGTTCGGGCTACGAGCAGTACTTC.

This clonotype appeared many times. This rearrangement joins TRBV7-2 to TRBJ2-5, with D uncertain. CDR1 is SGHTA and CDR2 is FQGNSA in the germline V gene. With 1 base removed from V and 4 bases from J, the gap between germline ends came to 10 bases. CDR3 length: 14 residues. CDR3 in DNA: TGTGCCAGCAGCTTAGAACCTTCTACAGAGACCCAGTACTTC. It codes for CASSLEPSTETQYF.